One and the same sample provided the 27 T cell receptor beta chains below, sequenced in a study of beta chain features in type 1 diabetes. Broader study findings: When Type 1 diabetes patients were examined, their TCRB CDR3s proved moderately but significantly shorter in all four CD4+ subsets.

What was sequenced were expressed TCRB transcripts, since all of the isolated RNA had been reverse transcribed. Assay used: immunoSEQ multiplex PCR; TCRdb lists only in-frame clones, some missing. The table includes some 370,000 clones, 8% to 10% detected once. These TCRs' antigens remain unknown. The sample consisted of central memory CD4+ T cells from blood. The receptor source for this set is a man younger than 40 with type 1 diabetes.

V is TRBV28 and J is TRBJ1-2; possible D gene TRBD1, 5 bases. Trimming removed 4 bases at V and 0 bases at J, with 9 bases between. The CDR3 is made up of 14 amino acids. Germline CDR1 reads MDHEN; CDR2 reads SYDVKM. CDR3 protein: CASSSGSTNYGYTF. The CDR3, as DNA: TGTGCCAGCAGTTCAGGGTCCACTAACTATGGCTACACCTTC.

CDR3 loop: CASSIPRGHTAYEQYF. CDR3 coding DNA: TGTGCCAGTAGTATCCCCCGGGGACATACGGCATACGAGCAGTACTTC. The V call is TRBV19, the J call TRBJ2-7, with D possibly TRBD1 on 6 matching bases. The CDR3 covers 16 residues. Germline V gene sequence: CDR1 LNHDA, CDR2 SQIVND (reference sequence). V dropped 3 bases and J dropped 4 bases, with 19 bases sitting between them.

J is TRBJ2-1 and V is TRBV5-1; 7 nucleotides align to TRBD2. Looked up from germline, CDR1 is SGHRS and CDR2 is YFSETQ. The CDR3 spans 15 residues. V was pared by 4 bases and J by 5 bases, with 9 bases of the junction left unmatched. The CDR3 loop reads CASSTVGAGNNEQFF. CDR3 in DNA: TGCGCCAGCAGCACCGTCGGAGCGGGGAACAATGAGCAGTTCTTC.

Ten or more counts support this clone. The chain recombines TRBV10-3 with TRBJ2-7, with D hard to call. Germline V gene data show CDR1 as ENHRY and CDR2 as SYGVKD. V was shortened by 11 bases and J by 6 bases, with 17 bases between the two germline ends. The CDR3 length is 12 residues. The chain's CDR3 is CASKGSELEQYF. The CDR3 coding sequence is TGTGCCTCCAAGGGTTCGGAGCTCGAGCAGTACTTC.

The rearrangement uses TRBV28 and TRBJ2-3; 12 bases line up with TRBD2. Germline V gene lookup returns CDR1 MDHEN and CDR2 SYDVKM. V shed 5 bases and J 7 bases; nucleotides not matched to a gene: 10. CDR3 length: 16 amino acids. CDR3 in DNA: TGTGCCAGCAGTGCGGGACTAGCGGGCCGGACTAATACGCAGTATTTT. Translated: CASSAGLAGRTNTQYF.

V usage is TRBV5-1 and J usage is TRBJ2-7, with unresolved D. The V and J ends lost 0 bases and 5 bases respectively, with 12 bases between them. Germline V gene lookup returns CDR1 SGHRS and CDR2 YFSETQ. The CDR3 runs to 14 residues. The DNA of the CDR3 is TGCGCCAGCAGCTTGGCCGGCAGTTGGCACGAGCAGTACTTC. The encoded protein is CASSLAGSWHEQYF.

Remarks on this clone: The likely explanation is a read error, given a far larger clone one base away. The same CDR3 also results from other DNA sequences found in this sample. The chain carries TRBV7-2 and TRBJ1-5; unclear D gene. This CDR3 is built from 12 residues. The V end was cut by 0 bases, the J end by 4 bases, with 1 base between. The germline CDR1 and CDR2 sequences are SGHTA and FQGNSA. The CDR3 DNA follows: TGTGCCAGCAGCTTAGCGAATCAGCCCCAGCATTTT. This encodes CASSLANQPQHF.

This clone was detected many times. The chain couples TRBV6-5 to TRBJ2-5; no clear D gene. Per germline, CDR1 MNHEY and CDR2 SVGAGI. V lost 2 bases, J lost 5 bases, and 12 bases lay in between. The CDR3 is 14 residues long. The CDR3 loop reads CASSYGQRWETQYF. CDR3 bases: TGTGCCAGCAGTTACGGGCAGAGGTGGGAGACCCAGTACTTC.

The chain links TRBV7-2 to TRBJ2-3; D gene unclear. The CDR3 has 16 residues. V was pared by 5 bases and J by 5 bases, with 20 bases between. Germline CDR1 and CDR2: SGHTA and FQGNSA. CDR3 sequence reads: CASSPTPRFEIDTQYF. CDR3 nucleotide sequence: TGTGCCAGCAGCCCGACCCCTAGATTTGAGATAGATACGCAGTATTTT.

This clone was counted many times. The chain uses TRBV10-3 and TRBJ2-5, with TRBD1 matching 8 bases. Germline CDR1 ENHRY, CDR2 SYGVKD. The CDR3 is made up of 13 amino acids. The V and J ends lost 7 bases and 3 bases, in that order; junction bases with no gene match: 4. The CDR3 sequence is CAITRDRKETQYF. DNA for the CDR3: TGTGCCATCACCCGGGACAGGAAAGAGACCCAGTACTTC.

This chain joins TRBV7-2 and TRBJ2-7; the D call may be TRBD1 or TRBD2 (5 bases each). This CDR3 is 15 amino acids long. Germline CDR1 reads SGHTA; CDR2 reads FQGNSA. V lost 7 bases to trimming and J lost 6 bases, with 22 bases between them. CDR3 sequence: CASTPQPGPGGEQYF. DNA of the CDR3: TGTGCCAGCACCCCACAACCGGGCCCTGGGGGCGAGCAGTACTTC.

This clone turned up a few times. The rearrangement uses TRBV14 and TRBJ2-1; 8 nucleotides match TRBD2. CDR1 and CDR2 from the germline V gene are SGHDN and FVKESK. The CDR3 is 15 residues long. The V segment lost 2 bases and the J segment 3 bases; nucleotides outside the gene matches: 3. The CDR3 nucleotides read TGTGCCAGCAGCCAAAGCACTAGCGGCTACAATGAGCAGTTCTTC. It encodes CASSQSTSGYNEQFF.

This clone was picked up a small number of times. At one end, the junction sequence differs from germline, possibly due to a read error. This rearrangement joins TRBV6-1 to TRBJ1-2; D is possibly TRBD1 (5 bases). CDR1 is MNHNS and CDR2 is SASEGT in the germline V gene. The CDR3 is 16 amino acids. Here the CDR3 DNA reads TGTGCCATCAGTGAGCCTGACCCCAGGGCACCTCGGGGCTACACCTTC. Protein: CAISEPDPRAPRGYTF.

The chain carries TRBV5-6 and TRBJ2-7; D may be TRBD2 (5 bases). Germline lookup yields CDR1 SGHDT and CDR2 YYEEEE. With 3 bases removed from V and 2 bases from J, the gap between germline ends came to 18 bases. The CDR3 consists of 16 residues. The CDR3 sequence: CASSSSGGGRPYEQYF. Here the CDR3 DNA reads TGTGCCAGCAGCTCCTCGGGTGGCGGGCGCCCCTACGAGCAGTACTTC.

This clone occurred a few times. The V and J genes are TRBV9 and TRBJ2-1, with D hard to call. Germline lookup yields CDR1 SGDLS and CDR2 YYNGEE. This CDR3 spans 17 amino acids. With 3 bases removed from V and 1 base from J, the gap between germline ends came to 17 bases. Written as DNA, the CDR3 is TGTGCCAGCAGCGGCCCGAACCCGGTGGGGTCCTACAATGAGCAGTTCTTC. Translated: CASSGPNPVGSYNEQFF.

This clone was counted between two and nine times. V and J are TRBV6-6 and TRBJ2-2, with 8 bases fitting TRBD1. This CDR3 has 15 amino acids. The J segment lost 2 bases and the V segment lost 6 bases, leaving 5 bases of the junction unmatched. Germline lookup yields CDR1 MNHNY and CDR2 SVGAGI (reference sequence). CDR3 sequence (DNA): TGTGCCAGCAGGTCTGGGACAGGCAACACCGGGGAGCTGTTTTTT. It translates to CASRSGTGNTGELFF.

This clone has more than one count but fewer than ten. CDR3 amino acids: CASSIGGHGTGKYF. The CDR3 DNA is TGTGCCAGTAGTATTGGGGGGCACGGGACAGGGAAGTATTTT. J is TRBJ2-3 and V is TRBV19; 9 positions match TRBD1. The CDR3 is made up of 14 amino acids. Trimming removed 3 bases from V and 13 bases from J; junction bases left unmatched: 11. Germline-derived CDR1 and CDR2 are LNHDA and SQIVND (reference sequence).

The chain joins TRBV6-5 to TRBJ2-5, with TRBD1 matching 9 bases. The J call could be wrong; TRBJ2-7 is a better fit for the DNA end. This CDR3 region has 15 residues. The germline V gene has CDR1 MNHEY and CDR2 SVGAGI. Written as DNA, the CDR3 is TGTGCCAGCAGTTACTCCGGGACAGGGCCCTACGAGCAGTACTTC. This sequence encodes CASSYSGTGPYEQYF.

This chain connects TRBV4-3 to TRBJ1-1; D possibly corresponds to TRBD1 (6 bases). The CDR3 covers 17 residues. The germline V and J ends were trimmed by 0 bases and 1 base, with 15 bases remaining between them. From germline, CDR1 is LGHNA and CDR2 YSLEER. CDR3 sequence: CASSQDFLVGANTEAFF. The CDR3 nucleotides are TGCGCCAGCAGCCAAGATTTCCTTGTGGGGGCGAACACTGAAGCTTTCTTT.

The chain's CDR3 is CASSVVGGRANEQFF. The CDR3 DNA reads as TGTGCCAGCAGCGTAGTTGGCGGGAGAGCAAATGAGCAGTTCTTC. The chain is built from TRBV9 and TRBJ2-1; TRBD2 matches at 7 bases. This CDR3 spans 15 amino acids. V shed 0 bases and J 7 bases; nucleotides not matched to a gene: 7. The V gene's germline CDR1 is SGDLS and CDR2 YYNGEE.

This chain links TRBV5-6 with TRBJ2-2; no firm D call. Germline V gives CDR1 SGHDT, CDR2 YYEEEE. The length of the CDR3 is 15 residues. The germline V and J ends were trimmed by 0 bases and 3 bases, with 9 bases remaining between them. In nucleotides, the CDR3 is TGTGCCAGCAGCTTGGCAGTAGGGTACACCGGGGAGCTGTTTTTT. Its protein is CASSLAVGYTGELFF.

The rearrangement uses TRBV19 and TRBJ2-1; D possibly corresponds to TRBD1 (7 bases). Germline V gene lookup returns CDR1 LNHDA and CDR2 SQIVND (reference sequence). There are 15 residues in the CDR3. The V end was cut by 7 bases, the J end by 7 bases, with 20 bases between. CDR3 residues: CASTSEEGALNEQFF. CDR3 in DNA: TGTGCCAGTACCTCGGAGGAGGGGGCTCTTAATGAGCAGTTCTTC. Filled out from reference TRBV19 and TRBJ2-1, the complete variable domain reads DGGITQSPKYLFRKEGQNVTLSCEQNLNHDAMYWYRQDPGQGLRLIYYSQIVNDFQKGDIAEGYSVSREKKESFPLTVTSAQKNPTAFYLCASTSEEGALNEQFFGPGTRLTVL.

CDR3 loop: CASSLLQGAKEQFF. As DNA, the CDR3 is TGTGCCAGCAGTTTACTACAGGGGGCGAAGGAGCAGTTCTTC. The genes are TRBV27 and TRBJ2-1; 9 bases match TRBD1. CDR1 MNHEY and CDR2 SMNVEV come from the germline V gene (reference sequence). The CDR3 has 14 residues. J was trimmed by 10 bases and V by 2 bases; bases with no gene match: 6.

In this sample, this clone turned up a few times. The J gene is TRBJ2-7, the V gene TRBV11-2; no firm D call. The CDR3 length is 15 residues. The V and J ends lost 1 base and 2 bases respectively, with 12 bases between them. Germline CDR1 and CDR2: SGHAT and FQNNGV. CDR3 coding DNA: TGTGCCAGCAGCTTAGTAGTCGGCAGGACCTACGAGCAGTACTTC. Protein sequence: CASSLVVGRTYEQYF.

This clone was observed many times. The chain combines TRBV21-1 with TRBJ1-2. TRBV21-1 is a pseudogene segment. This CDR3 contains 13 residues. CDR3 loop: CASSKGPVFGYTF. The CDR3 DNA sequence: TGTGCCAGCAGCAAGGGACCGGTCTTCGGCTACACCTTC.

This clone was recorded at least ten times. The genes are TRBV7-9 and TRBJ2-3, with 10 positions matching TRBD2. J was trimmed by 6 bases and V by 2 bases; bases with no gene match: 5. The germline V gene has CDR1 SEHNR and CDR2 FQNEAQ (reference sequence). The CDR3 runs 15 residues. CDR3 bases: TGTGCCAGCAGCTTAAATAGCGGGAGGAAGGATACGCAGTATTTT. It specifies CASSLNSGRKDTQYF.

CDR3: CASSLLTSGQGEQYF. Here the CDR3 DNA reads TGTGCCAGCAGTCTGCTGACTAGCGGGCAGGGGGAGCAGTACTTC. This sequence joins TRBV6-1 and TRBJ2-7; TRBD2 matches 10 bases. The CDR3 covers 15 residues. The germline V gene has CDR1 MNHNS and CDR2 SASEGT. The ends lost 5 bases at V and 7 bases at J; junction bases unmatched: 11.